This T cell receptor beta chain was found in a study of OX40 agonist ivuxolimab in advanced cancers. About the study: Patients were dosed intravenously with ivuxolimab at 0.01 to 10 mg/kg every 2 weeks.

The CDR3 covers 14 residues. Germline V gene sequence: CDR1 MNHEY, CDR2 SVGAGI. Trimming removed 0 bases at V and 4 bases at J, with 9 bases between. The timepoints at which blood was sampled were baseline, cycle 4 day 1, and cycle 7 day 1. Here immunoSEQ multiplex PCR was the method, and the copy in TCRdb shows in-frame clones only, minus some. The sample lists some 44,000 clones; 75% to 90% were seen once. The clonotype originates from an adult with an advanced solid tumor such as melanoma, head and neck, liver or kidney cancer. The chain links TRBV6-5 to TRBJ1-2, with D hard to call. The specimen was CD4+ or CD8+ T cells sorted from blood, collected in a trial of the OX40 agonist ivuxolimab. CDR3 DNA sequence: TGTGCCAGCAGTTACTCGGCGGAGGGCTATGGCTACACCTTC. This codes for CASSYSAEGYGYTF.